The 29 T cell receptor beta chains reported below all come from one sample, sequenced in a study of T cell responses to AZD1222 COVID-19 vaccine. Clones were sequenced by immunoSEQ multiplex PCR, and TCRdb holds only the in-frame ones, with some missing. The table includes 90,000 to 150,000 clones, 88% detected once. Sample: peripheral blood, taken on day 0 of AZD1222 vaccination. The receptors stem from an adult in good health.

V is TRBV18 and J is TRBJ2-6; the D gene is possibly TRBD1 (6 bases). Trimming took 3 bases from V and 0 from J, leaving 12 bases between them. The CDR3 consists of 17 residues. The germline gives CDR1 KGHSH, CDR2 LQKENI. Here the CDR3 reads CASSPETGYSGANVLTF. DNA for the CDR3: TGTGCCAGCTCACCCGAAACAGGGTACTCTGGGGCCAACGTCCTGACTTTC.

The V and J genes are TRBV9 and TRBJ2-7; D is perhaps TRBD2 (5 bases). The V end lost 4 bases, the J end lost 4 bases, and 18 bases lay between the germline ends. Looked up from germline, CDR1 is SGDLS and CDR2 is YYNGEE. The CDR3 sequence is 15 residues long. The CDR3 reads CASSKELGVPYEQYF. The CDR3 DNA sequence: TGTGCCAGCAGCAAAGAACTAGGAGTACCTTACGAGCAGTACTTC.

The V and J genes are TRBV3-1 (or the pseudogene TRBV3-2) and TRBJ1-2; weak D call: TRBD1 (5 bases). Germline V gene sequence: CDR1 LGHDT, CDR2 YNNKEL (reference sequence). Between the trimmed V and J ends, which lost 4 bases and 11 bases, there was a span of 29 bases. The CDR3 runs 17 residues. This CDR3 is CASSPILLFKGHRTYTF. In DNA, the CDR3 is TGTGCCAGCAGCCCGATACTCCTCTTCAAAGGCCACAGGACATACACCTTC.

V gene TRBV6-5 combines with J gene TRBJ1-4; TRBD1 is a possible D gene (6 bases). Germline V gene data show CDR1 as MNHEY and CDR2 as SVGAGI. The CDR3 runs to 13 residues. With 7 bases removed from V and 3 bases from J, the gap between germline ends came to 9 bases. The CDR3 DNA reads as TGTGCCAGCATGAGGACAGCTAATGAAAAACTGTTTTTT. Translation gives CASMRTANEKLFF.

CDR3 sequence reads: CASSSTSGGAWETQYF. For the CDR3, the DNA is TGTGCCAGCAGCTCCACTAGCGGGGGGGCCTGGGAGACCCAGTACTTC. The chain has TRBV9 and TRBJ2-5; 13 bases line up with TRBD2. There are 16 residues in the CDR3. Germline V CDR1 and CDR2: SGDLS, YYNGEE. Trimming took 4 bases from V and 5 from J; bases not matched to a gene: 8.

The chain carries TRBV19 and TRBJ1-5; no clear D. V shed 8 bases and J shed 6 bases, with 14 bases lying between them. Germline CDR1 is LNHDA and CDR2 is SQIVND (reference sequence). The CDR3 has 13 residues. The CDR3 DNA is TGTGCCAGTTCTCTCCTAACCAGTCAGCCCCAGCATTTT. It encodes CASSLLTSQPQHF.

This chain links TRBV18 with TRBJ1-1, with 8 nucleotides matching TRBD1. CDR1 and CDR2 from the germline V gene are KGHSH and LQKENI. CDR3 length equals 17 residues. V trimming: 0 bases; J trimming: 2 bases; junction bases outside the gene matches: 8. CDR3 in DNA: TGTGCCAGCTCACCACCGCAACGAGGGACAGGTAACACTGAAGCTTTCTTT. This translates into CASSPPQRGTGNTEAFF.

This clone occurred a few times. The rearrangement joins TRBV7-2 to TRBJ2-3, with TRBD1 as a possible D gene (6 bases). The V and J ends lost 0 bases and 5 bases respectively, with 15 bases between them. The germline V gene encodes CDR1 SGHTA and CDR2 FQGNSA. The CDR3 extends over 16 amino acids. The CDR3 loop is CASSLANRAARDTQYF. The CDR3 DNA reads TGTGCCAGCAGCTTAGCCAACAGGGCTGCACGAGATACGCAGTATTTT.

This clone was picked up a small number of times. CDR3 in DNA: TGTGCCAGCTCCTCCTCCGGGACTAGCGGATACAATGAGCAGTTCTTC. This sequence encodes CASSSSGTSGYNEQFF. The chain combines TRBV6-4 with TRBJ2-1; 11 bases are a match to TRBD2. V was pared by 8 bases and J by 4 bases, with 10 bases of the junction left unmatched. Germline lookup yields CDR1 MRHNA and CDR2 SNTAGT. CDR3 size: 16 residues.

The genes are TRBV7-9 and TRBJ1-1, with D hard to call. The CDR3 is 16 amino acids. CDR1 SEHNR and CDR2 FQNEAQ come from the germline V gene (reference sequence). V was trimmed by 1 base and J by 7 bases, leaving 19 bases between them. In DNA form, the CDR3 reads TGTGCCAGCAGCTTAGTCACTCGATCGACGGCACTTGAAGCTTTCTTT. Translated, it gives CASSLVTRSTALEAFF. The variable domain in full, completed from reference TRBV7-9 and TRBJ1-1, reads DTGVSQNPRHKITKRGQNVTFRCDPISEHNRLYWYRQTLGQGPEFLTYFQNEAQLEKSRLLSDRFSAERPKGSFSTLEIQRTEQGDSAMYLCASSLVTRSTALEAFFGQGTRLTVV.

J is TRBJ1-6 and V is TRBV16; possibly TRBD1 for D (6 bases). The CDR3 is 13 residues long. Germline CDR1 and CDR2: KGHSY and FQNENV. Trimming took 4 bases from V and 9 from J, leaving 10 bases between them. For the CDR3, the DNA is TGTGCCAGCAGCCTAAACAGGGTTTCACCCCTCCACTTT. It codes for CASSLNRVSPLHF.

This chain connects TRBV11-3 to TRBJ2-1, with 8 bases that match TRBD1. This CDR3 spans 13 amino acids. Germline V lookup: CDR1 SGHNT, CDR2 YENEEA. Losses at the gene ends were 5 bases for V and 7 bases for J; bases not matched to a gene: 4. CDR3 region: CASSQGAWNEQFF. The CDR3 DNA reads TGTGCCAGCAGCCAGGGGGCTTGGAATGAGCAGTTCTTC.

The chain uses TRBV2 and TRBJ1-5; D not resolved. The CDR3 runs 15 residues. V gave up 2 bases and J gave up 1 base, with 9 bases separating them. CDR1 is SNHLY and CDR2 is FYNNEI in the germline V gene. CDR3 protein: CASSETYISNQPQHF. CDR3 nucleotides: TGTGCCAGCAGTGAAACGTACATAAGCAATCAGCCCCAGCATTTT. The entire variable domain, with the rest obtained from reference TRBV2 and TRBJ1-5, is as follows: EPEVTQTPSHQVTQMGQEVILRCVPISNHLYFYWYRQILGQKVEFLVSFYNNEISEKSEIFDDQFSVERPDGSNFTLKIRSTKLEDSAMYFCASSETYISNQPQHFGDGTRLSIL.

CDR3 sequence (DNA): TGTGCCAGCAGCTCAAGGACAGGGGGCACTGAAGCTTTCTTT. Residues: CASSSRTGGTEAFF. V usage is TRBV7-2 and J usage is TRBJ1-1; 10 nucleotides agree with TRBD1. Germline V CDR1 and CDR2: SGHTA, FQGNSA. V was clipped by 4 bases and J by 4 bases; unmatched bases: 3. The CDR3 sequence is 14 residues long.

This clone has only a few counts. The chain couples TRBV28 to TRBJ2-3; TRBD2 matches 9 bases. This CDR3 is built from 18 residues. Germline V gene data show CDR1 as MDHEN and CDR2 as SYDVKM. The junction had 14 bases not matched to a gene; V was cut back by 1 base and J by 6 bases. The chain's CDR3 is CASSLLASGAPFGDTQYF. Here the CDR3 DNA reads TGTGCCAGCAGTTTATTAGCTAGCGGGGCCCCCTTTGGGGATACGCAGTATTTT. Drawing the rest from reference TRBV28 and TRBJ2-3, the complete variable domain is DVKVTQSSRYLVKRTGEKVFLECVQDMDHENMFWYRQDPGLGLRLIYFSYDVKMKEKGDIPEGYSVSREKKERFSLILESASTNQTSMYLCASSLLASGAPFGDTQYFGPGTRLTVL.

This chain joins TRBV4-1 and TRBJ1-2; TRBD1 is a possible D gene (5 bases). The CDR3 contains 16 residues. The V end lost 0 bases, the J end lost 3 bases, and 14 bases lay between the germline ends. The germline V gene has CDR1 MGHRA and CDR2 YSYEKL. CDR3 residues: CASSQDWKGLDYGYTF. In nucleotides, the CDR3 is TGCGCCAGCAGCCAAGATTGGAAGGGGTTAGACTATGGCTACACCTTC.

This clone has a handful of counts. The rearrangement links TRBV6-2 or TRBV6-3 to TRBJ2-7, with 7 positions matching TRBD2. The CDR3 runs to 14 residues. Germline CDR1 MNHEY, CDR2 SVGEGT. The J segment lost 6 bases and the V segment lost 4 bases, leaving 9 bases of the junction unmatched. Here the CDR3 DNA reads TGTGCCAGCAGTTCTGGACTAGAGGGTTCCGAGCAGTACTTC. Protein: CASSSGLEGSEQYF.

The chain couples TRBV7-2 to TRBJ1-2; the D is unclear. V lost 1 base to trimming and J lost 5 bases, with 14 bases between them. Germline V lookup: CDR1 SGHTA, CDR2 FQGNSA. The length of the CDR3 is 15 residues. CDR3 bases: TGTGCCAGCAGCTTAGGGGCGGACCCTTCATATGGCTACACCTTC. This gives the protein CASSLGADPSYGYTF.

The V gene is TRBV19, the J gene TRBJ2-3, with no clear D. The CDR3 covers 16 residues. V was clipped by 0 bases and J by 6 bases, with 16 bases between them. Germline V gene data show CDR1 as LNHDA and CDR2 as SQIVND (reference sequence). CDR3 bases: TGTGCCAGTAGTATAGAAGTTATGGGAACCTTGGATACGCAGTATTTT. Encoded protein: CASSIEVMGTLDTQYF.

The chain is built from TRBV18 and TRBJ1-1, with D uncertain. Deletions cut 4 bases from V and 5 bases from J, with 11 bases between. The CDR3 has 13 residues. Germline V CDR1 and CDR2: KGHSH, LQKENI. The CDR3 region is CASSRAGGTEAFF. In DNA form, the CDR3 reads TGTGCCAGCTCACGAGCGGGAGGTACTGAAGCTTTCTTT. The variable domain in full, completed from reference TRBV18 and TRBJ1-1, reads NAGVMQNPRHLVRRRGQEARLRCSPMKGHSHVYWYRQLPEEGLKFMVYLQKENIIDESGMPKERFSAEFPKEGPSILRIQQVVRGDSAAYFCASSRAGGTEAFFGQGTRLTVV.

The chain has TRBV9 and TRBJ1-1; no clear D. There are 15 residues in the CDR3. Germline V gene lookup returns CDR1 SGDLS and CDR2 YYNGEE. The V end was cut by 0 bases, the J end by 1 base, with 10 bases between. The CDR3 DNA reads TGTGCCAGCAGCGTAGGACTTGAGGAGAACACTGAAGCTTTCTTT. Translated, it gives CASSVGLEENTEAFF.

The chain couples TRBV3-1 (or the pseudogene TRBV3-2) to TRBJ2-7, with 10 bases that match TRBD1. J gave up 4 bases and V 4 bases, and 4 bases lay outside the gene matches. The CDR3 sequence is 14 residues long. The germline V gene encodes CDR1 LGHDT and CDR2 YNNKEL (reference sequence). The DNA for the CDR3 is TGTGCCAGCAGCCCGGGGGACAGGGGTTACGAGCAGTACTTC. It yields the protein CASSPGDRGYEQYF.

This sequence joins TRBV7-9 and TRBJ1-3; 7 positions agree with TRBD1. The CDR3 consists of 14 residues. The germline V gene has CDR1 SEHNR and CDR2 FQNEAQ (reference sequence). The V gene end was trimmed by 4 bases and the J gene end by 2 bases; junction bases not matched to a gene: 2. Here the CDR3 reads CASSSQGAGNTIYF. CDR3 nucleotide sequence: TGTGCCAGCAGCTCCCAGGGGGCTGGAAACACCATATATTTT.

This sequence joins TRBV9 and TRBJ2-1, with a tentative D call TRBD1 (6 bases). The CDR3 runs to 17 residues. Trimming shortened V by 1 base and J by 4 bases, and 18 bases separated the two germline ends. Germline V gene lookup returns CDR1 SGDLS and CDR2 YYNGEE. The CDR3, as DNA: TGTGCCAGCAGCGTAATAGGGACCAACACAGGGTACAATGAGCAGTTCTTC. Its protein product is CASSVIGTNTGYNEQFF.

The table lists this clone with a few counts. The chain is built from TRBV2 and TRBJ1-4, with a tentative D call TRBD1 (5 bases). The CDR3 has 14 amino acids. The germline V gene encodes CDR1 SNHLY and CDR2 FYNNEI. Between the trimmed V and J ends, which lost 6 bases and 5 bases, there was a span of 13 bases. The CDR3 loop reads CASRAGHSNEKLFF. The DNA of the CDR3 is TGTGCCAGCAGAGCGGGGCACTCCAATGAAAAACTGTTTTTT.

The CDR3 nucleotides read TGTGCCATCAGTGAGGGTAGGGTTTCGGAAGGCTACACCTTC. Translated: CAISEGRVSEGYTF. The rearrangement uses TRBV10-3 and TRBJ1-2, with no clear D. Germline CDR1 and CDR2: ENHRY and SYGVKD. With 2 bases removed from V and 8 bases from J, the gap between germline ends came to 15 bases. The CDR3 has 14 residues.

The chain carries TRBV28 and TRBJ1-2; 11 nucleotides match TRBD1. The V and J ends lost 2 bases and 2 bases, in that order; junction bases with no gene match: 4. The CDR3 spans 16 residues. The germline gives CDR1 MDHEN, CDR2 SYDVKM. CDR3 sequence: CASSLGGQGGNYGYTF. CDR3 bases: TGTGCCAGCAGTTTAGGGGGACAGGGGGGAAACTATGGCTACACCTTC.

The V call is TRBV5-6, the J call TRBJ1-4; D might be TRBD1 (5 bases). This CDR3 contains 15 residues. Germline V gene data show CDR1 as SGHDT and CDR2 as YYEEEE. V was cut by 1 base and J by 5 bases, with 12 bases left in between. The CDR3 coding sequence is TGTGCCAGCAGCTTGTCGCCGGGGCTGAATGAAAAACTGTTTTTT. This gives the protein CASSLSPGLNEKLFF.

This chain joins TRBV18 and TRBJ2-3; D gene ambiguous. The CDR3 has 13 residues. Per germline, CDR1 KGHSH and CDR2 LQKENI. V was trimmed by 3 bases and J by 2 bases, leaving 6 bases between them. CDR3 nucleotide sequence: TGTGCCAGCTCACCGGTTACCACAGATACGCAGTATTTT. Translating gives CASSPVTTDTQYF.